This T cell receptor beta chain was sequenced for a study of cytomegalovirus exposure and HLA in healthy donors. Study at large: The roughly 120 validation repertoires matched the approximately 700 first-cohort repertoires in platform, a later analysis reported. Findings and caveats of the study: According to a subsequent analysis, TCR clusters identified in the first cohort showed a tendency to co-occur across the roughly 110 validation repertoires.

Sequencing used immunoSEQ multiplex PCR; TCRdb keeps in-frame clones, though not all of them. This sample has about 260,000 clones, with roughly 87% found just once. Of note for this clone: Its antigen is as yet unknown.

V lost 6 bases and J lost 3, with 18 bases in between. This CDR3 is 15 amino acids long. Germline CDR1 reads ENHRY; CDR2 reads SYGVKD. This rearrangement joins TRBV10-3 to TRBJ2-7; D possibly matches TRBD1 or TRBD2 (5 bases each). This TCR was recovered from a woman in her twenties or thirties in good health and CMV-seronegative. Source material: PBMCs. CDR3 sequence reads: CAISDPGDPNYEQYF. The CDR3 region has the DNA TGTGCCATCAGCGACCCTGGGGACCCAAACTACGAGCAGTACTTC.